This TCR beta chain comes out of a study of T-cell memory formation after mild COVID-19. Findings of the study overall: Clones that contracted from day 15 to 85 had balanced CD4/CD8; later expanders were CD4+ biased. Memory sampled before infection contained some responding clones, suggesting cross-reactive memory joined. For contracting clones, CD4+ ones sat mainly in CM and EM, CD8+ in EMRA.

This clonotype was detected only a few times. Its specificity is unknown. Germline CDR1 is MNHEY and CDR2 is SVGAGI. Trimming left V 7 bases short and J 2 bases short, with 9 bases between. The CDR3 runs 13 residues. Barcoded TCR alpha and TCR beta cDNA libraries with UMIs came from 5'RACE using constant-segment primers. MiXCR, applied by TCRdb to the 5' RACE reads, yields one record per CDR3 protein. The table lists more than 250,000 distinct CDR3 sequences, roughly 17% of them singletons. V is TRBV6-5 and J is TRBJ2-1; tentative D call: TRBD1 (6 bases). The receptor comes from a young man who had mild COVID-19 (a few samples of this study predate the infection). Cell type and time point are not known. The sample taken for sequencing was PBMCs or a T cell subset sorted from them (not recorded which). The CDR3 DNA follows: TGTGCCAGCACCCCAGGGGCCTACAATGAGCAGTTCTTC. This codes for CASTPGAYNEQFF.